A single sample is the source of the 23 T cell receptor beta chains below, sequenced in a study of human T cells and chemical hapten exposure. TCRdb recomputed calls from the 5' RACE reads with MiXCR, one row per CDR3 protein. This table has 110,000 or so distinct CDR3 sequences, approximately 19% appearing once. From whole blood left unfractionated, total RNA was extracted. These receptors all come from a human donor in good health.

This clonotype showed up many times. This chain connects TRBV7-9 to TRBJ1-4; a weak D match, TRBD1 (6 bases). CDR1 is SEHNR and CDR2 is FQNEAQ in the germline V gene (reference sequence). The V end lost 1 base, the J end lost 4 bases, and 10 bases lay between the germline ends. The CDR3 is 15 residues long. The CDR3 nucleotides read TGTGCCAGCAGCTTAGGACAGGCCGGTAATGAAAAACTGTTTTTT. Amino acids: CASSLGQAGNEKLFF.

This chain connects TRBV7-9 to TRBJ2-5, with a weak D call TRBD2 (6 bases). V lost 1 base and J lost 4, with 19 bases in between. Germline V CDR1 and CDR2: SEHNR, FQNEAQ (reference sequence). This CDR3 region has 17 residues. The CDR3 sequence is CASSLEATGTLSETQYF. The CDR3 DNA reads as TGTGCCAGCAGCTTAGAGGCTACCGGGACTTTATCAGAGACCCAGTACTTC. The complete variable domain, with remaining parts taken from reference TRBV7-9 and TRBJ2-5, reads DTGVSQNPRHKITKRGQNVTFRCDPISEHNRLYWYRQTLGQGPEFLTYFQNEAQLEKSRLLSDRFSAERPKGSFSTLEIQRTEQGDSAMYLCASSLEATGTLSETQYFGPGTRLLVL.

The sample holds a few counts of this clonotype. The chain has TRBV7-9 and TRBJ2-5, with D unclear. Trimming took 4 bases from V and 4 from J, leaving 1 base between them. The CDR3 sequence is 10 residues long. In germline, CDR1 is SEHNR, CDR2 FQNEAQ (reference sequence). The CDR3 spells CASSSETQYF. In DNA form, the CDR3 reads TGTGCCAGCAGCTCAGAGACCCAGTACTTC.

The chain combines TRBV14 with TRBJ2-1, with 7 bases fitting TRBD1. The germline gives CDR1 SGHDN, CDR2 FVKESK. Germline trimming cut 2 bases from V and 3 bases from J; bases unmatched to any gene: 4. The CDR3 contains 15 residues. The CDR3 nucleotides read TGTGCCAGCAGCCAAACAGGGGTGCGCTACAATGAGCAGTTCTTC. Amino acid sequence: CASSQTGVRYNEQFF.

This rearrangement joins TRBV30 to TRBJ1-6; 8 bases are a match to TRBD1. Trimming removed 4 bases from V and 7 bases from J; junction bases left unmatched: 9. Germline CDR1 is GTSNPN and CDR2 is SVGIG (reference sequence). CDR3 length equals 15 residues. The CDR3 sequence is CAWTIDRGVNSPLHF. CDR3 sequence (DNA): TGTGCCTGGACTATCGACAGGGGCGTCAATTCACCCCTCCACTTT. Filled out from reference TRBV30 and TRBJ1-6, the complete variable domain reads SQTIHQWPATLVQPVGSPLSLECTVEGTSNPNLYWYRQAAGRGLQLLFYSVGIGQISSEVPQNLSASRPQDRQFILSSKKLLLSDSGFYLCAWTIDRGVNSPLHFGNGTRLTVT.

The chain has TRBV12-3 or TRBV12-4 and TRBJ2-3, with 10 bases fitting TRBD2. The CDR3 sequence is 17 residues long. Unmatched junction bases numbered 7, after V lost 3 bases and J lost 1 base. CDR3 in amino acids: CASSFFSGTSGTDTQYF. The CDR3 region has the DNA TGTGCCAGCAGTTTTTTCTCCGGGACTAGCGGCACAGATACGCAGTATTTT.

Remarks on this clonotype: One junction end does not reproduce the germline sequence, and a read error may be involved. The V gene is TRBV29-1, the J gene TRBJ2-7; 9 nucleotides match TRBD1. Germline CDR1 reads SQVTM; CDR2 reads ANQGSEA. The CDR3 spans 14 residues. The chain's CDR3 is CSVAGTGISHEQYF. CDR3 DNA sequence: TGCAGCGTGGCCGGGACAGGGATCTCCCACGAGCAGTACTTC.

This clonotype was found a few times. V gene TRBV28 combines with J gene TRBJ1-2; TRBD1 aligns across 8 bases. V shed 3 bases and J 2 bases; nucleotides not matched to a gene: 8. CDR1 and CDR2 (germline): MDHEN, SYDVKM. This CDR3 has 16 amino acids. The CDR3 spells CASSFRDRRSNYGYTF. CDR3 in DNA: TGTGCCAGCAGTTTCCGGGACAGGCGCTCCAACTATGGCTACACCTTC.

In its sample, this clonotype was seen a few times. The CDR3 region is CASRYSGTSGRRTDTQYF. The CDR3 DNA reads TGTGCCAGCAGATATTCCGGGACTAGCGGGAGACGGACAGATACGCAGTATTTT. V usage is TRBV2 and J usage is TRBJ2-3; 14 nucleotides line up with TRBD2. Germline CDR1 and CDR2: SNHLY and FYNNEI. Trimming removed 6 bases from V and 3 bases from J; junction bases left unmatched: 11. The CDR3 has 18 residues.

This clonotype was observed a few times. The rearrangement uses TRBV10-3 and TRBJ1-1; tentative D call: TRBD1 (6 bases). The CDR3 is 14 residues long. Trimming took 4 bases from V and 0 from J, leaving 9 bases between them. Germline V lookup: CDR1 ENHRY, CDR2 SYGVKD. The CDR3, as DNA: TGTGCCATCAGTGTGGGACAAATGAACACTGAAGCTTTCTTT. This gives the protein CAISVGQMNTEAFF.

This clonotype was detected only a few times. This sequence joins TRBV10-3 and TRBJ2-2; D may be TRBD2 (6 bases). Germline CDR1 is ENHRY and CDR2 is SYGVKD. V dropped 9 bases and J dropped 0 bases, with 11 bases sitting between them. CDR3 size: 14 residues. CDR3 coding DNA: TGTGCCATTTTAGCGGAGCCGAACACCGGGGAGCTGTTTTTT. Its protein product is CAILAEPNTGELFF.

This clonotype was found many times. The chain recombines TRBV28 with TRBJ2-7; 10 nucleotides line up with TRBD1. With 7 bases clipped from V and 1 base from J, the junction kept 7 bases outside the gene matches. This CDR3 region has 15 residues. Germline-derived CDR1 and CDR2 are MDHEN and SYDVKM. The CDR3 protein is CASTLGGQGSYEQYF. In DNA, the CDR3 is TGTGCCAGCACCCTAGGGGGACAGGGGTCCTACGAGCAGTACTTC.

This chain links TRBV6-1 with TRBJ2-3, with unresolved D. This CDR3 is 15 amino acids long. Looked up from germline, CDR1 is MNHNS and CDR2 is SASEGT. Trimming stripped 2 bases from V and 1 base from J, with 10 bases between. The CDR3 here is CASSEMGSRTDTQYF. Here the CDR3 DNA reads TGTGCCAGCAGTGAAATGGGCTCCCGCACAGATACGCAGTATTTT.

The chain combines TRBV27 with TRBJ2-3; D is unclear. This CDR3 has 13 residues. Germline V CDR1 and CDR2: MNHEY, SMNVEV (reference sequence). V dropped 2 bases and J dropped 3 bases, with 6 bases sitting between them. The CDR3 coding sequence is TGTGCCAGCAGTTTAACTTGGACAGATACGCAGTATTTT. This gives the protein CASSLTWTDTQYF.

This clonotype was counted a few times. The chain uses TRBV12-3 or TRBV12-4 and TRBJ2-7; D remains ambiguous. This CDR3 spans 13 amino acids. Deletions cut 5 bases from V and 7 bases from J, with 15 bases between. The CDR3 here is CASSQDVAGEQYF. CDR3 nucleotides: TGTGCCAGCAGTCAAGACGTTGCTGGGGAGCAGTACTTC.

V usage is TRBV27 and J usage is TRBJ1-1; possible D gene TRBD1, 5 bases. Trimming removed 6 bases at V and 6 bases at J, with 17 bases between. The CDR3 consists of 14 residues. Germline V gene data show CDR1 as MNHEY and CDR2 as SMNVEV (reference sequence). CDR3 protein: CASRLDTYSSEAFF. The CDR3 DNA reads TGTGCCAGCAGGTTGGACACCTACTCGTCTGAAGCTTTCTTT.

At least ten counts were recorded for this clonotype. This chain uses TRBV29-1 with TRBJ2-2; maybe TRBD1 (5 bases). Trimming shortened V by 6 bases and J by 4 bases, and 9 bases separated the two germline ends. Germline CDR1 and CDR2: SQVTM and ANQGSEA. The CDR3 extends over 12 amino acids. The CDR3 region is CSVGHTTGELFF. CDR3 in DNA: TGCAGCGTCGGACATACCACCGGGGAGCTGTTTTTT.

This chain links TRBV28 with TRBJ1-5; D uncertain. The V end was cut by 2 bases, the J end by 1 base, with 12 bases between. The CDR3 totals 16 residues. The germline gives CDR1 MDHEN, CDR2 SYDVKM. CDR3 protein: CASSLEGGRSNQPQHF. In DNA, the CDR3 is TGTGCCAGCAGTTTAGAGGGCGGACGAAGCAATCAGCCCCAGCATTTT.

The V gene is TRBV3-1, the J gene TRBJ1-5; perhaps TRBD1 as D (6 bases). The CDR3 extends over 15 amino acids. Germline CDR1 LGHDT, CDR2 YNNKEL (reference sequence). V shed 3 bases and J shed 5 bases, with 14 bases lying between them. CDR3 protein: CASSHSKTGHQPQHF. CDR3 DNA: TGTGCCAGCAGCCATAGTAAAACAGGGCATCAGCCCCAGCATTTT.

This clonotype was detected only a few times. V gene TRBV6-5 combines with J gene TRBJ2-5; 11 nucleotides align to TRBD2. The CDR3 length is 13 residues. CDR1 and CDR2 from the germline V gene are MNHEY and SVGAGI. With V trimmed by 5 bases and J by 6 bases, 2 bases remained unmatched. CDR3 region: CASSGTSGQTQYF. The CDR3 DNA reads TGTGCCAGCAGTGGGACTAGCGGACAGACCCAGTACTTC.

This chain links TRBV6-6 with TRBJ1-5, with D unresolved. The V gene's germline CDR1 is MNHNY and CDR2 SVGAGI (reference sequence). The CDR3 is 13 amino acids. The V end was cut by 0 bases, the J end by 7 bases, with 7 bases between. The CDR3 DNA follows: TGTGCCAGCAGTTACTCGCTGGAACAGCCCCAGCATTTT. Translation gives CASSYSLEQPQHF.

This clonotype was seen repeatedly, ten times or more. V usage is TRBV12-3 or TRBV12-4 and J usage is TRBJ2-1; a possible D gene is TRBD1 (5 bases). The CDR3 consists of 17 residues. V was pared by 4 bases and J by 0 bases, with 16 bases between. CDR3 sequence (DNA): TGTGCCAGCAGTTCTGGGGCCACCGGTTCCTCCTACAATGAGCAGTTCTTC. Its protein product is CASSSGATGSSYNEQFF.

This clonotype was observed a few times. The CDR3 nucleotides are TGTGCCAGCAGGGGGGGCAGGGGATCTAAAGGGGCCAACGTCCTGACTTTC. Amino acids: CASRGGRGSKGANVLTF. V is TRBV27 and J is TRBJ2-6; either TRBD1 or TRBD2 may supply D (6 bases each). The V end lost 6 bases, the J end lost 4 bases, and 19 bases lay between the germline ends. The V gene's germline CDR1 is MNHEY and CDR2 SMNVEV (reference sequence). CDR3 size: 17 residues.